This T cell receptor (beta chain) was captured by sequencing in a study of shared clonotypes between healthy human individuals. Across the whole study: CD8 memory received one plate per donor, CD8 naive two, CD4 memory three and CD4 naive three. General study findings and limits: Represented diversity (both genetic and exposure-history) was limited by the small number of donors. Among the subsets, naive ones generally showed larger estimated richness than memory ones.

This table comes from immunoSEQ multiplex PCR, and its TCRdb copy is limited to in-frame clones, with some not included. This table has around 990,000 clones, approximately 80% appearing once. Germline values: CDR1 GTSNPN, CDR2 SVGIG (reference sequence). V dropped 5 bases and J dropped 0 bases, with 13 bases sitting between them. This CDR3 has 14 residues. This clone was picked up a small number of times. Its antigen is not known. Sequencing was carried out using memory CD4+ T cells from PBMCs. Subset defined: CD45RA-negative fraction. This sequence joins TRBV30 and TRBJ1-2; D remains unclear. This clonotype was obtained from a man between 18 and 35 years old in good health. Some clones in this sample may be carry-over from other donors' samples. CDR3 loop: CAWSGQWANYGYTF. The CDR3 bases are TGTGCCTGGTCCGGGCAGTGGGCTAACTATGGCTACACCTTC.